The clone carrying this T cell receptor beta chain showed up many times. Its specificity is not known. The CDR3 is 13 amino acids. Deletions cut 11 bases from V and 4 bases from J, with 15 bases between. These data are taken from a study of CD8 T cells in ankylosing spondylitis. Findings of the study overall: Previously reported in reactive arthritis synovial fluid and blood were some of the motif variants. Matched synovial fluid from ankylosing spondylitis patients was reported to be enriched for disease-linked clones.

Generation of TCR beta libraries employed quantitative 5'-RACE incorporating molecular barcodes. TCRdb called the 5' RACE reads again in MiXCR, with one record for every CDR3 protein. This sample has some 130,000 distinct CDR3 sequences, with about 7.3% found just once. Sequencing used blood, either unsorted or a sorted T cell fraction (not recorded which). This TCR came from a female donor with ankylosing spondylitis or in good health (not recorded which). The V call is TRBV12-3 or TRBV12-4, the J call TRBJ1-5; a weak D match, TRBD1 (6 bases). The CDR3 here is CASNGGQNQPQHF. Written as DNA, the CDR3 is TGTGCCTCCAATGGGGGGCAGAATCAGCCCCAGCATTTT.